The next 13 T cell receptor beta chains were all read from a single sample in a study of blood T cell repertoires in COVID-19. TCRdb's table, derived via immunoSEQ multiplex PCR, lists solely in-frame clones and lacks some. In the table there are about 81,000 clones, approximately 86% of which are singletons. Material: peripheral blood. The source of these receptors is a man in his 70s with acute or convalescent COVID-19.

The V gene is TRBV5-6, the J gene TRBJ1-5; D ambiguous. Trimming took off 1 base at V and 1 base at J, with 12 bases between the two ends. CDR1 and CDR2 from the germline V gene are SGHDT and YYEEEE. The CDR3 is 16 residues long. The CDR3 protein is CASSLMEGRSNQPQHF. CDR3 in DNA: TGTGCCAGCAGCTTGATGGAGGGCCGCAGCAATCAGCCCCAGCATTTT.

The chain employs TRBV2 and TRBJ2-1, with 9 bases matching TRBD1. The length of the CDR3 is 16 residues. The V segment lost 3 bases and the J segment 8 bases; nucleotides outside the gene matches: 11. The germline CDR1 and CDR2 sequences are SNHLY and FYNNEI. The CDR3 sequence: CASSDVGQGMVDEQFF. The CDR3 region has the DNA TGTGCCAGCAGTGACGTAGGACAGGGGATGGTGGATGAGCAGTTCTTC.

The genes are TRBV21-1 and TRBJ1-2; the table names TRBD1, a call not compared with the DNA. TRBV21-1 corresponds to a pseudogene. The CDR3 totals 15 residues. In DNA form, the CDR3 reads TGTGCCAGCAGCGAATGCTCGACAGGGGACTATGGCTACACCTTC. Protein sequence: CASSECSTGDYGYTF.

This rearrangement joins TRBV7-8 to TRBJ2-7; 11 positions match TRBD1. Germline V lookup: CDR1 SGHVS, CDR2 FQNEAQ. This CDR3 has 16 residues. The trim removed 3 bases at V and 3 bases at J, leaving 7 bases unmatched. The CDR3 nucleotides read TGTGCCAGCAGCTTCACGACCGGGACAGGGGGCTACGAGCAGTACTTC. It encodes CASSFTTGTGGYEQYF. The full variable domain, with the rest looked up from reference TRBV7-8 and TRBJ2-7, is GAGVSQSPRYKVAKRGQDVALRCDPISGHVSLFWYQQALGQGPEFLTYFQNEAQLDKSGLPSDRFFAERPEGSVSTLKIQRTQQEDSAVYLCASSFTTGTGGYEQYFGPGTRLTVT.

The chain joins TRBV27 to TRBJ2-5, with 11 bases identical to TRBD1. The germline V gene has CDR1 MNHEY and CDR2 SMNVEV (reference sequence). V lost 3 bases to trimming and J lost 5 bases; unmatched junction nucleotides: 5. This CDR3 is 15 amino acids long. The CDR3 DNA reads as TGTGCCAGCAGTTTCGGGACAGGGGGAGTGGAGACCCAGTACTTC. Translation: CASSFGTGGVETQYF.

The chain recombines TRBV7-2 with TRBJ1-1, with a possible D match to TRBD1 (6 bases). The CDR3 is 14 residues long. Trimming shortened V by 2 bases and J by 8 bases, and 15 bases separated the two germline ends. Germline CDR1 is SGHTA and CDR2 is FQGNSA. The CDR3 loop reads CASSLRQGNLEAFF. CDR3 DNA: TGTGCCAGCAGCTTAAGGCAGGGGAATTTGGAAGCTTTCTTT.

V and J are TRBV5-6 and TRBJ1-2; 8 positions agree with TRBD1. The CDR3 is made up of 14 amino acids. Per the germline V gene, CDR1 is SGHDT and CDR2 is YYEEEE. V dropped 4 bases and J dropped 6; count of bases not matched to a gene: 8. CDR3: CASSPGQGRNGYTF. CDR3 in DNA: TGTGCCAGCAGCCCCGGACAGGGCAGGAATGGCTACACCTTC.

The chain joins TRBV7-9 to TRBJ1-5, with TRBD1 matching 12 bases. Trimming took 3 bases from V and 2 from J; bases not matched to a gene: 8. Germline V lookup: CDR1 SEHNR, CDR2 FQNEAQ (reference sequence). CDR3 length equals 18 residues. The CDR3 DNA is TGTGCCAGCAGCTTGGCCGGGACAGGGGGCATCGGCAATCAGCCCCAGCATTTT. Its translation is CASSLAGTGGIGNQPQHF.

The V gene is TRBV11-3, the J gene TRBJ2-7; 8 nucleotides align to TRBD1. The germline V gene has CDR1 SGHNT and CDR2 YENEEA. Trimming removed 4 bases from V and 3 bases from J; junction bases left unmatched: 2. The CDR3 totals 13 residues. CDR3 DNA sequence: TGTGCCAGCAGCTCCGGGACAGGCTACGAGCAGTACTTC. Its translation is CASSSGTGYEQYF.

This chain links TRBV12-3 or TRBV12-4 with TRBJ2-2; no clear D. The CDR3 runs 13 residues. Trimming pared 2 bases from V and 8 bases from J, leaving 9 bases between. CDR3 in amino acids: CASSLSSTGELFF. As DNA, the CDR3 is TGTGCCAGCAGTTTAAGTTCCACAGGGGAGCTGTTTTTT.

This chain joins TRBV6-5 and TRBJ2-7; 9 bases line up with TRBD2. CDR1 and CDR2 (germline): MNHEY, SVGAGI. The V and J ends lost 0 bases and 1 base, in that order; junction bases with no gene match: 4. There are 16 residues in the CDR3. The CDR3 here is CASSYSSGSSSYEQYF. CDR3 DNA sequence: TGTGCCAGCAGTTACTCTAGCGGGAGTTCTTCCTACGAGCAGTACTTC.

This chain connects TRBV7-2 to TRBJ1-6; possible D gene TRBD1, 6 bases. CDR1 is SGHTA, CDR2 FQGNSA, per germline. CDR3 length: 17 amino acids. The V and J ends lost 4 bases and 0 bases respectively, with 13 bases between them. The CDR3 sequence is CASSYDRRPSYNSPLHF. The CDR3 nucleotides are TGTGCCAGCAGCTATGACAGGCGGCCCTCCTATAATTCACCCCTCCACTTT.

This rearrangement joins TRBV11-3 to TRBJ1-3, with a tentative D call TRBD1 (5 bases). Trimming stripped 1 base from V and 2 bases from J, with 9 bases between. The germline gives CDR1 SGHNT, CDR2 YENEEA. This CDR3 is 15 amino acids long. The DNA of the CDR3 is TGTGCCAGCAGCTTAGGAACAGGAACTGGAAACACCATATATTTT. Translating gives CASSLGTGTGNTIYF.